This T cell receptor beta chain was identified during a study of T-cell reconstitution after alpha-beta-depleted transplantation in children. Remarks on this clonotype: What it recognizes is unknown.

Construction of the TCRbeta library involved unique molecular identifiers. TCRdb processed the PCR reads anew with MiXCR; each CDR3 protein has one entry. The data show about 470,000 distinct CDR3 sequences, roughly 43% seen once. This CDR3 contains 11 residues. Trimming pared 10 bases from V and 5 bases from J, leaving 11 bases between. CDR1 and CDR2 from the germline V gene are MNHNS and SASEGT. General study points: Some patients' high day-60 TCRbeta diversity was traced to surviving recipient T cells and thymic progenitors.

The receptor was isolated from a girl aged 2-10 years with aplastic anemia, due to receive a stem cell transplant. The sample here was PBMCs, taken before TCRalphabeta/CD19-depleted stem cell transplant. V gene TRBV6-1 combines with J gene TRBJ1-1; D remains unclear. The CDR3 DNA reads TGTGCCATCAGCCTAAGAACTGAAGCTTTCTTT. Residues: CAISLRTEAFF.